This section outlines one T cell receptor (beta chain) sequence together with its context. These data originate in a study of blood T cell repertoires in COVID-19. Overall study context: Researchers got acute and convalescent COVID-19 samples from the United States, Italy and Spain. The cDNA or gDNA used as material had been derived from T cells, B-cell-depleted T cells, or PBMCs.

Under the authors' procedure: By means of reference gene primer amplification, nucleated cell counts were estimated. TCRdb's copy holds only in-frame clones and misses some; the assay was immunoSEQ multiplex PCR. V and J calls and clone size are as listed in that table; D and trimming were resolved from the DNA. Found here are about 52,000 clones, 80% to 95% of them singletons; the top ten hold around 6%. Germline CDR1 reads SGHNT; CDR2 reads YYREEE (reference sequence). The CDR3 is 13 residues long. J lost 5 bases, V lost 4 bases, and 1 base had no gene match. The sequenced sample consisted of peripheral blood. The receptor comes from a middle-aged man with active COVID-19. This chain joins TRBV5-4 and TRBJ2-1; 9 bases align to TRBD1. CDR3 in amino acids: CASSRTGDNEQFF. For the CDR3, the DNA is TGTGCCAGCAGCCGGACAGGGGACAATGAGCAGTTCTTC.